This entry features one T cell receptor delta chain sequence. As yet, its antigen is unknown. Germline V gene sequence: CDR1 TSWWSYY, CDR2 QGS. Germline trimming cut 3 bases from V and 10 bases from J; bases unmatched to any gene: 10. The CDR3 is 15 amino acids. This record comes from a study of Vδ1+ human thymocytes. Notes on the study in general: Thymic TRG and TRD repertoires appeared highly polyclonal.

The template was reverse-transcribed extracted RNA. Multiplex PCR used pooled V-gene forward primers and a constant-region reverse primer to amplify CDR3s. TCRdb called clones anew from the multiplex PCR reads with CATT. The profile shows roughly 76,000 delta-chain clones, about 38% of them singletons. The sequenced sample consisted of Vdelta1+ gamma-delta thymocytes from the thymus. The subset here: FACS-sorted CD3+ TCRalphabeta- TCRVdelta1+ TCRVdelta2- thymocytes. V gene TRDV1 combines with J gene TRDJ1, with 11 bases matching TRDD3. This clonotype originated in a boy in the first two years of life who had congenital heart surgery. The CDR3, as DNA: TGTGCTCTTGGGGAGGGGAGGCTGGGGGATACAGCACTCATCTTT. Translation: CALGEGRLGDTALIF.